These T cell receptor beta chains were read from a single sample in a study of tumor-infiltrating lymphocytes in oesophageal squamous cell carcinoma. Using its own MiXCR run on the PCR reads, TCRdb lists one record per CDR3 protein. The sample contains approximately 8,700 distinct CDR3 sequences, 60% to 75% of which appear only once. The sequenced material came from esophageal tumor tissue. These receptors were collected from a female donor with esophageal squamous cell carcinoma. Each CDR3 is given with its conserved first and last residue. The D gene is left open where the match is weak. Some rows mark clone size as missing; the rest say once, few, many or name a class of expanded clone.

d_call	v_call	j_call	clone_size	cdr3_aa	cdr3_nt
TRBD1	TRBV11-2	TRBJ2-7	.	CASSLGAGQAYEQYF	TGTGCCAGCAGCTTAGGTGCGGGACAGGCCTACGAGCAGTACTTC
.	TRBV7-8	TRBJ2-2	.	CASSENHPTGNTGELFF	TGTGCCAGCAGCGAGAATCACCCAACCGGGAACACCGGGGAGCTGTTTTTT
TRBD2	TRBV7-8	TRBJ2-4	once	CASSLGGGRRDSPLHF	TGTGCCAGCAGCTTAGGCGGGGGGCGGAGGGATTCACCCCTCCACTTC
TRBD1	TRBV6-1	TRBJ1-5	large	CASSEDRGNQPQHF	TGTGCCAGCAGTGAGGACAGGGGAAATCAGCCCCAGCATTTT
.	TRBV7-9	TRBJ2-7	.	CASSSKAGSYEQYF	TGTGCCAGCAGCTCGAAGGCAGGGTCCTACGAGCAGTACTTC
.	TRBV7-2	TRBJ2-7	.	CASSSYRGSYEQYF	TGTGCCAGCAGCTCTTACCGGGGCTCCTACGAGCAGTACTTC
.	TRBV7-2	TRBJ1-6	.	CASSRDRDNSPLHF	TGTGCCAGCAGCAGAGACCGAGATAATTCACCCCTCCACTTT
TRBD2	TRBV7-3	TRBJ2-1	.	CASSSIAGPYNEQFF	TGTGCCAGCAGCTCAATAGCGGGGCCCTACAATGAGCAGTTCTTC
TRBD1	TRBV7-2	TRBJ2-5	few	CASSRSRTGGQTQYF	TGTGCCAGCAGCCGCTCCAGGACAGGGGGACAGACCCAGTACTTC
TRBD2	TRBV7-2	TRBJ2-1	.	CASSLGGSANEQFF	TGTGCCAGCAGCTTAGGCGGGAGTGCCAATGAGCAGTTCTTC
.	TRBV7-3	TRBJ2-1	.	CASSLAAGQLYNEQFF	TGTGCCAGCAGCTTGGCTGCGGGACAGCTTTACAATGAGCAGTTCTTC
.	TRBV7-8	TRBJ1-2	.	CASSLPGFSGGYTF	TGTGCCAGCAGCTTGCCAGGGTTCAGCGGTGGCTACACCTTC
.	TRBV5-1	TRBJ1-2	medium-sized	CASSLDRTYGYTF	TGCGCCAGCAGCTTGGACAGAACCTATGGCTACACCTTC
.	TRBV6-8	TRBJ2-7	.	CASRLTKSYEQYF	TGTGCCAGCAGATTGACAAAATCCTACGAGCAGTACTTC
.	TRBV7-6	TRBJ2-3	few	CASSQGDTQYF	TGTGCCAGCAGCCAAGGGGATACGCAGTATTTT
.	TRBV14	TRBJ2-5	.	CASSQRPRETQYF	TGTGCCAGCAGCCAACGTCCCAGGGAGACCCAGTACTTC
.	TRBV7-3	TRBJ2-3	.	CASSLTGASTDTQYF	TGTGCCAGCAGCTTAACCGGGGCTAGCACAGATACGCAGTATTTT
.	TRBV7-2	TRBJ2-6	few	CASTSGVGGRANVLTF	TGTGCCAGTACATCGGGTGTAGGGGGAAGAGCCAACGTCCTGACTTTC
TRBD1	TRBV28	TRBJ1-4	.	CASRLRQGPNEKLFF	TGTGCCAGCAGATTGCGACAGGGTCCTAATGAAAAACTGTTTTTT
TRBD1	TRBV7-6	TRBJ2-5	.	CASRQTGGYETQYF	TGTGCCAGCAGACAGACAGGGGGATATGAGACCCAGTACTTC
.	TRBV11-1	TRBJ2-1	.	CASSPPSNEQFF	TGTGCCAGCAGCCCCCCTTCGAATGAGCAGTTCTTC
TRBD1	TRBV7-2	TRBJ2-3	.	CASSLARGGSGPDTQYF	TGTGCCAGCAGCTTAGCCAGAGGGGGCTCTGGGCCAGATACGCAGTATTTT
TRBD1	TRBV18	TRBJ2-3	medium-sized	CASSSTGQGKMFYGTDTQYF	TGTGCCAGCTCGTCGACAGGACAGGGAAAAATGTTTTACGGCACAGATACGCAGTATTTT
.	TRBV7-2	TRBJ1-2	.	CASSLNFYGYTF	TGTGCCAGCAGCTTAAACTTCTATGGCTACACCTTC
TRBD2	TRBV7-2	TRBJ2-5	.	CASSLGTGLAGGRETQYF	TGTGCCAGCAGCTTAGGAACGGGACTAGCGGGAGGGAGGGAGACCCAGTACTTC
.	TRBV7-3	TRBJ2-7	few	CASSFFREFTYEQYF	TGTGCCAGCAGCTTCTTTCGGGAGTTCACCTACGAGCAGTACTTC
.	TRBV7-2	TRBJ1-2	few	CASSPIAGRGGTNYGYTF	TGTGCCAGCAGTCCTATTGCGGGTAGGGGAGGTACCAACTATGGCTACACCTTC
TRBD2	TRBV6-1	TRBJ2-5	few	CASSLAGVPQETQYF	TGTGCCAGCAGCTTAGCGGGAGTTCCCCAAGAGACCCAGTACTTC
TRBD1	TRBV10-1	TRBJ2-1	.	CASSDAGGNEQFF	TGCGCCAGCAGTGATGCAGGGGGCAATGAGCAGTTCTTC
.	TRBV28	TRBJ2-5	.	CATLNLGGGETQYF	TGTGCCACCCTTAATCTCGGGGGAGGAGAGACCCAGTACTTC
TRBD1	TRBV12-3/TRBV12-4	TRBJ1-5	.	CASSRGQGRGQPQHF	TGTGCCAGCAGTAGGGGACAGGGGAGGGGACAGCCCCAGCATTTT
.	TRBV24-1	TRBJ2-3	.	CATSDFADNTDTQYF	TGTGCCACCAGTGATTTCGCCGACAACACAGATACGCAGTATTTT
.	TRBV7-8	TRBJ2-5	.	CASRTHVQETQYF	TGTGCCAGCAGGACACATGTCCAAGAGACCCAGTACTTC